A selection of T cell receptor beta chains follows, all from one sample in a study of CD4+ T cells in melanoma. TCRdb's copy holds only in-frame clones and misses some; the assay was immunoSEQ multiplex PCR. The sample gives approximately 47,000 clones, roughly nine tenths of which show up once; 10% to 15% is in the top ten. The sample taken for sequencing was peripheral blood. These receptors originate from a human donor with melanoma. CDR3s leave out the opening cysteine and the closing phenylalanine or tryptophan.

V,length,J,CDR3
TRBV6-6,13,TRBJ2-2,ASSLQGAGTGELF
TRBV7-2,10,TRBJ2-2,ASSLETGELF
TRBV28,12,TRBJ2-7,ASRDTGLTHEQY
TRBV4-1,12,TRBJ2-7,ASSQDFGAYEQY
TRBV20-1,9,TRBJ1-2,SASQGLGYT
TRBV27,11,TRBJ2-1,ASSLSGANEQF
TRBV14,13,TRBJ2-7,ASSQEWTGGNEQY
TRBV5-1,12,TRBJ2-7,ASSIPGRYYEQY
TRBV7-9,14,TRBJ2-5,ASSLTSGGAQETQY
TRBV2,13,TRBJ2-7,ASSEAHTATYEQY
TRBV7-2,12,TRBJ1-4,ASSFGGSNEKLF
TRBV11-1,13,TRBJ2-5,ASRREDSSQETQY
TRBV30,12,TRBJ2-5,AWVRQGGQETQY
TRBV19,13,TRBJ1-4,ASDRGESKGEKLF
TRBV21-1,15,TRBJ1-1,PQPGGRLKEMNTEAF
TRBV7-9,13,TRBJ1-2,ASSPRQTNNYGYT
TRBV11-2,13,TRBJ1-2,ASSLVQGQIPGYT
TRBV12-2,20,TRBJ1-2,ASRPDPGQVTARIKANYGYT
TRBV27,13,TRBJ2-3,ASSSQALYTDTQY
TRBV5-6,12,TRBJ1-5,ASSLFGQGRTQH
TRBV14,14,TRBJ2-3,ASSTRTGEWTDTQY
TRBV30,11,TRBJ2-1,AWTLGGAFEQF
TRBV9,14,TRBJ1-3,ASSVGGAKAGNTIY
TRBV7-9,12,TRBJ1-4,ASSWTGGREKLF
TRBV2,13,TRBJ1-4,ASIGWGEKGEKLF